The 22 T cell receptor beta chains below all came from one sample that was sequenced in a study of shared clonotypes between healthy human individuals. Clones were sequenced by immunoSEQ multiplex PCR, and TCRdb holds only the in-frame ones, with some missing. In the table there are 2 million to 3 million clones, approximately 94% of which are singletons. What was sequenced was naive CD4+ T cells from PBMCs. Documented subset: CD45RA+ positively selected. These receptors were taken from a man younger than 30 in good health. Some clones in this sample may be carry-over from other donors' samples.

The table lists this clone with a count of one. The rearrangement joins TRBV5-1 to TRBJ2-7; perhaps D is TRBD1 or TRBD2 (5 bases each). Germline-derived CDR1 and CDR2 are SGHRS and YFSETQ. There are 14 residues in the CDR3. Trimming pared 4 bases from V and 5 bases from J, leaving 16 bases between. The CDR3 DNA reads as TGCGCCAGCAGCAGACGGGGCGAGGCTCACGAGCAGTACTTC. It encodes CASSRRGEAHEQYF. Full variable domain (remainder filled in from reference TRBV5-1 and TRBJ2-7): KAGVTQTPRYLIKTRGQQVTLSCSPISGHRSVSWYQQTPGQGLQFLFEYFSETQRNKGNFPGRFSGRQFSNSRSEMNVSTLELGDSALYLCASSRRGEAHEQYFGPGTRLTVT.

This chain links TRBV5-1 with TRBJ2-1, with TRBD2 matching 7 bases. The CDR3 covers 16 residues. V lost 4 bases, J lost 4 bases, and 11 bases stayed unmatched. The germline gives CDR1 SGHRS, CDR2 YFSETQ. In DNA, the CDR3 is TGCGCCAGCAGCATACAACCCCGGGAGGCTTACAATGAGCAGTTCTTC. Translation gives CASSIQPREAYNEQFF.

The chain has TRBV27 and TRBJ1-2; 7 bases are shared with TRBD1. Germline lookup yields CDR1 MNHEY and CDR2 SMNVEV (reference sequence). The CDR3 is 13 residues long. V shed 5 bases and J 8 bases; nucleotides not matched to a gene: 8. CDR3 amino acids: CASSTKGQRGYTF. In nucleotides, the CDR3 is TGTGCCAGCAGTACCAAGGGACAGAGAGGCTACACCTTC.

The chain recombines TRBV6-6 with TRBJ2-2; D is uncertain. The CDR3 is 15 amino acids. CDR1 is MNHNY and CDR2 is SVGAGI in the germline V gene (reference sequence). V was trimmed by 1 base and J by 4 bases, leaving 10 bases between them. This CDR3 is CASSYFAKGTGELFF. The CDR3, as DNA: TGTGCCAGCAGTTACTTCGCAAAGGGCACCGGGGAGCTGTTTTTT.

This clone was detected only a few times. At the DNA level, this CDR3 is encoded by other sequences in the same sample as well. V and J are TRBV5-1 and TRBJ2-1, with D possibly being TRBD2 (5 bases). The CDR3 extends over 14 amino acids. The V and J ends lost 0 bases and 3 bases respectively, with 7 bases between them. Germline V gene sequence: CDR1 SGHRS, CDR2 YFSETQ. For the CDR3, the DNA is TGCGCCAGCAGCTTGGGGACTGGCTACAATGAGCAGTTCTTC. This codes for CASSLGTGYNEQFF.

The V gene is TRBV10-3, the J gene TRBJ2-5; D is unclear. The J call may be faulty, since TRBJ2-7 better matches the DNA end. The CDR3 runs to 16 residues. Germline values: CDR1 ENHRY, CDR2 SYGVKD. The CDR3 reads CAISGFPGASGYEQYF. The CDR3 nucleotides are TGTGCCATCAGTGGGTTCCCCGGAGCGTCGGGCTACGAGCAGTACTTC.

This rearrangement joins TRBV10-3 to TRBJ2-7, with TRBD1 identical over 8 bases. Germline V gene lookup returns CDR1 ENHRY and CDR2 SYGVKD. V trimming: 9 bases; J trimming: 3 bases; junction bases outside the gene matches: 10. CDR3 length: 14 residues. CDR3 amino acids: CAIQSPGQGYEQYF. CDR3 in DNA: TGTGCCATACAAAGCCCTGGACAGGGCTACGAGCAGTACTTC.

V usage is TRBV28 and J usage is TRBJ1-3; no clear D gene. Germline assignment: CDR1 MDHEN and CDR2 SYDVKM. The CDR3 covers 17 residues. Trimming removed 7 bases at V and 0 bases at J, with 19 bases between. In nucleotides, the CDR3 is TGTGCCAGCACCTCCGTACCGCGGGAGTTCTCTGGAAACACCATATATTTT. Translating gives CASTSVPREFSGNTIYF.

J is TRBJ2-5 and V is TRBV7-2; D is possibly TRBD1 or TRBD2 (5 bases each). This CDR3 region has 15 residues. CDR1 and CDR2 (germline): SGHTA, FQGNSA. V was pared by 1 base and J by 5 bases, with 14 bases between. CDR3 DNA: TGTGCCAGCAGCTTAGACGGGACCCAGCGGGAGACCCAGTACTTC. Residues: CASSLDGTQRETQYF.

The chain is built from TRBV6-5 and TRBJ1-1; D is unresolved. Looked up from germline, CDR1 is MNHEY and CDR2 is SVGAGI. The CDR3 length is 12 residues. Trimming removed 8 bases from V and 4 bases from J, with 11 bases in between. CDR3 protein: CASCRNPTEAFF. CDR3 bases: TGTGCCAGCTGCCGTAACCCCACTGAAGCTTTCTTT.

V usage is TRBV5-1 and J usage is TRBJ2-7, with D possibly TRBD2 on 5 matching bases. The V gene lost 4 bases and the J gene lost 2 bases, with 22 bases spanning the gap. The CDR3 length is 17 residues. In germline, CDR1 is SGHRS, CDR2 YFSETQ. This chain's CDR3 is CASSALGVAGSTYEQYF. DNA of the CDR3: TGCGCCAGCAGCGCGCTCGGGGTCGCAGGCTCCACCTACGAGCAGTACTTC.

This chain links TRBV4-2 with TRBJ2-5, with 10 nucleotides matching TRBD2. Unmatched junction bases numbered 9, after V lost 3 bases and J lost 5 bases. The germline CDR1 and CDR2 sequences are LGHNA and YNFKEQ. There are 16 residues in the CDR3. CDR3 DNA sequence: TGTGCCAGCAGCCACCAAGCGGGAGGGCCTGAGGAGACCCAGTACTTC. Translating gives CASSHQAGGPEETQYF.

V and J are TRBV7-6 and TRBJ2-1; TRBD1 matches at 10 bases. CDR1 is SGHVS, CDR2 FNYEAQ, per germline. The V and J ends lost 3 bases and 7 bases, in that order; junction bases with no gene match: 3. The CDR3 is 14 residues long. The chain's CDR3 is CASSFRDRGNEQFF. The CDR3 DNA reads TGTGCCAGCAGCTTCCGGGACAGGGGTAATGAGCAGTTCTTC.

The genes are TRBV11-2 and TRBJ2-7, with D uncertain. V was trimmed by 7 bases and J by 4 bases, leaving 14 bases between them. Germline values: CDR1 SGHAT, CDR2 FQNNGV. CDR3 length equals 13 residues. CDR3 sequence reads: CASNPGGPYEQYF. The CDR3, as DNA: TGTGCCAGCAACCCAGGTGGGCCGTACGAGCAGTACTTC.

The CDR3 nucleotides read TGTGCCAGCAGCAATGCCAAAAGGCCAGATACGCAGTATTTT. It yields the protein CASSNAKRPDTQYF. The chain combines TRBV7-9 with TRBJ2-3; D gene ambiguous. The CDR3 covers 14 residues. V gave up 5 bases and J gave up 4 bases, with 13 bases separating them. CDR1 is SEHNR and CDR2 is FQNEAQ in the germline V gene (reference sequence).

The chain is built from TRBV9 and TRBJ1-2, with a possible D match to TRBD1 (6 bases). Germline loops: CDR1 SGDLS, CDR2 YYNGEE. The length of the CDR3 is 13 residues. V was shortened by 4 bases and J by 6 bases, with 13 bases between the two germline ends. The DNA of the CDR3 is TGTGCCAGCAGCACCAGGACAGATAATGGCTACACCTTC. Encoded protein: CASSTRTDNGYTF.

J is TRBJ1-1 and V is TRBV6-1; tentatively, D is TRBD1 (5 bases). The germline V gene has CDR1 MNHNS and CDR2 SASEGT. The ends were cut back, 7 bases at V and 3 bases at J, with 15 bases in the middle. The CDR3 is 14 amino acids. In nucleotides, the CDR3 is TGTGCCAGCATCCGGGCAGTCAGGGACACTGAAGCTTTCTTT. Amino acids: CASIRAVRDTEAFF.

The chain is built from TRBV6-1 and TRBJ1-5; possible D gene TRBD1, 6 bases. CDR1 is MNHNS, CDR2 SASEGT, per germline. The CDR3 has 14 amino acids. Between the trimmed V and J ends, which lost 8 bases and 1 base, there was a span of 12 bases. The CDR3 nucleotides read TGTGCCAGCTGGGGGGCAGCAAGCAATCAGCCCCAGCATTTT. Translation: CASWGAASNQPQHF.

The chain employs TRBV7-2 and TRBJ2-7; the D is unclear. CDR1 is SGHTA and CDR2 is FQGNSA in the germline V gene. The V gene lost 5 bases and the J gene lost 0 bases, with 11 bases spanning the gap. The CDR3 contains 14 residues. CDR3: CASSRDAISYEQYF. The CDR3, as DNA: TGTGCCAGCAGCAGAGACGCGATCTCCTACGAGCAGTACTTC.

The V and J genes are TRBV25-1 and TRBJ1-3; D is unclear. Trimming shortened V by 7 bases and J by 0 bases, and 13 bases separated the two germline ends. The CDR3 runs to 15 residues. Per germline, CDR1 MGHDK and CDR2 SYGVNS. As DNA, the CDR3 is TGTGCCAGCACCCCGGACTCCGGCTCTGGAAACACCATATATTTT. Translating gives CASTPDSGSGNTIYF. The full variable domain, in which reference TRBV25-1 and TRBJ1-3 provide the parts outside the CDR3, is EADIYQTPRYLVIGTGKKITLECSQTMGHDKMYWYQQDPGMELHLIHYSYGVNSTEKGDLSSESTVSRIRTEHFPLTLESARPSHTSQYLCASTPDSGSGNTIYFGEGSWLTVV.

This chain uses TRBV6-4 with TRBJ2-7, with 8 bases matching TRBD2. V lost 6 bases and J lost 1; bases outside the gene matches: 8. CDR3 length: 15 residues. Per germline, CDR1 MRHNA and CDR2 SNTAGT. The CDR3 DNA reads as TGTGCCAGCAGAGTCAGCGGGAGCAGTTCCTACGAGCAGTACTTC. It encodes CASRVSGSSSYEQYF.

The rearrangement joins TRBV28 to TRBJ1-2; D remains unclear. The CDR3 runs 12 residues. V was clipped by 5 bases and J by 7 bases, with 11 bases between them. Germline loops: CDR1 MDHEN, CDR2 SYDVKM. The CDR3 spells CASSEWSGGYTF. The CDR3, as DNA: TGTGCCAGCAGTGAGTGGTCTGGTGGCTACACCTTC.